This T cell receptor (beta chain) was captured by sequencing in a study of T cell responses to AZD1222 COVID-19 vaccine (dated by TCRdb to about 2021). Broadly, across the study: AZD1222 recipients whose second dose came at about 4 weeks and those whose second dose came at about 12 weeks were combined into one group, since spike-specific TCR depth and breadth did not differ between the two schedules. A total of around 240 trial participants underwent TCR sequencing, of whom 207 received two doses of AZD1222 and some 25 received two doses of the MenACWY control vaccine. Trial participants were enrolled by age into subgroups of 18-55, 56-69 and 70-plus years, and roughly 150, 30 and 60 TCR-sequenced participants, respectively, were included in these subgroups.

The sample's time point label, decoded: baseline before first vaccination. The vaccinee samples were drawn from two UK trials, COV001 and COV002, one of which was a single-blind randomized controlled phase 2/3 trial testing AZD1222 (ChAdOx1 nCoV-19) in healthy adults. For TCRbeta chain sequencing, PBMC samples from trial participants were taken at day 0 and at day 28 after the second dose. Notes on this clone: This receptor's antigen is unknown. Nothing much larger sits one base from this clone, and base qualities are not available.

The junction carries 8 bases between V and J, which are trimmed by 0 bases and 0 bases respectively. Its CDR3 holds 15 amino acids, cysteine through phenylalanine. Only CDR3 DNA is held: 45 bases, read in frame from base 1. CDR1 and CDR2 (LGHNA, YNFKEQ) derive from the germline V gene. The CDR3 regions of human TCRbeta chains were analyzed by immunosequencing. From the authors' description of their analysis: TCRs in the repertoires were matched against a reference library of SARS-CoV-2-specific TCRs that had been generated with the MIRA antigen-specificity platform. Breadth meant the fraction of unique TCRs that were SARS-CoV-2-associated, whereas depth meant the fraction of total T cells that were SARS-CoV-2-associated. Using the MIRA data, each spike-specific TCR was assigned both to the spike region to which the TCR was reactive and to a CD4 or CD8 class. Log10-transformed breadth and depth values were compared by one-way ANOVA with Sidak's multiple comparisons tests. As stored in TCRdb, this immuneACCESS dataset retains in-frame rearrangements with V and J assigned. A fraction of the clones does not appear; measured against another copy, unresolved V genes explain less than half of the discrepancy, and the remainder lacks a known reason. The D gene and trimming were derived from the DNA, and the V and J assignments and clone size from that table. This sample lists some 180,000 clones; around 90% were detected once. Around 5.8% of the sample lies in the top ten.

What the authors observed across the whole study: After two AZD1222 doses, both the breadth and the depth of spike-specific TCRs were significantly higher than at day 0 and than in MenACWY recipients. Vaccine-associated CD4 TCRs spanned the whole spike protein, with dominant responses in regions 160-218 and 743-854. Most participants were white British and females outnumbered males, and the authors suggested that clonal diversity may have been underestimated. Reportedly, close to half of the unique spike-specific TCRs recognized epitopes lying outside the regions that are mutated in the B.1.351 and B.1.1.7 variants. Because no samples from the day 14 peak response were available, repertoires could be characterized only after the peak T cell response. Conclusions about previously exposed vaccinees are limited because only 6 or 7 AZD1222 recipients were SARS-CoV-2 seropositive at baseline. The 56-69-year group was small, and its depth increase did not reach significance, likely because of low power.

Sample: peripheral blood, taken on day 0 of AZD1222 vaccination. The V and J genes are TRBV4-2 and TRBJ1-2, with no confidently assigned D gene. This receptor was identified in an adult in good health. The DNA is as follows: TGTGCCAGCAGCCAAGAAGAAAATACTAACTATGGCTACACCTTC. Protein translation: CASSQEENTNYGYTF.